The present entry profiles one T cell receptor beta chain with its context. The antigen remains unidentified. TCRdb reprocessed the reads via MiXCR and lists one record per CDR3 protein. The data show fewer than 1,000,000 distinct CDR3 sequences, with roughly a third seen just once and roughly 12% held by the top ten. This record comes from a study of T cell repertoires in cytomegalovirus infection. Study as a whole: Well-studied HLA-B-restricted epitopes and recently identified HLA-C-restricted epitopes of CMV were both used in the study. It was the public TCR beta signatures that indicated both CMV infection and matching HLA type. General study findings and limits: The cumulative frequency of public TCR beta families distinguished individuals who carried CMV together with the relevant HLA. HLA-C-restricted, CMV-specific TCR beta clonotypes were dominant ex vivo.

This CDR3 is built from 14 residues. The ends lost 4 bases at V and 5 bases at J; junction bases unmatched: 5. Germline assignment: CDR1 MNHEY and CDR2 SMNVEV (reference sequence). The receptor was isolated from a human donor in good health (CMV status not recorded). Some clones in this sample may be carry-over from other donors' samples. The V and J genes are TRBV27 and TRBJ1-5; 7 nucleotides match TRBD1. The input for sequencing was cultured CD8+ T cells from PBMCs, taken from culture after CMV antigen stimulation. The CDR3 region is CASSYRGWDQPQHF. CDR3 nucleotides: TGTGCCAGCAGTTACAGGGGTTGGGATCAGCCCCAGCATTTT.